These 16 T cell receptor beta chains were sequenced from one sample in a study of blood T cell repertoires in COVID-19. The method was immunoSEQ multiplex PCR; TCRdb's version includes in-frame clones alone and lacks a portion of them. The repertoire includes roughly 150,000 clones, more than 80% of them detected once, and around 15% sits in the top ten. The specimen was peripheral blood. These receptors all stem from a woman aged 40 to 50 with acute or convalescent COVID-19.

This chain connects TRBV19 to TRBJ1-5; D perhaps matches TRBD1 (6 bases). The CDR3 has 15 residues. Germline-derived CDR1 and CDR2 are LNHDA and SQIVND (reference sequence). Trimming pared 5 bases from V and 4 bases from J, leaving 15 bases between. The CDR3: CASSGRQADNQPQHF. CDR3 nucleotides: TGTGCCAGTAGTGGGCGACAGGCCGATAATCAGCCCCAGCATTTT.

The chain joins TRBV24-1 to TRBJ1-2; D is perhaps TRBD1 (5 bases). V was pared by 3 bases and J by 0 bases, with 16 bases between. This CDR3 has 17 amino acids. In germline, CDR1 is KGHDR, CDR2 SFDVKD. The CDR3 DNA sequence: TGTGCCACCAGTGATGGGACTTCGAAGGCGGCTAACTATGGCTACACCTTC. Protein product: CATSDGTSKAANYGYTF.

The chain is built from TRBV18 and TRBJ2-3; tentative D call: TRBD1 (6 bases). The CDR3 is 18 residues long. Trimming removed 2 bases at V and 4 bases at J, with 22 bases between. Germline-derived CDR1 and CDR2 are KGHSH and LQKENI. CDR3 residues: CASSPEVTGLFLADTQYF. In nucleotides, the CDR3 is TGTGCCAGCTCACCAGAAGTCACAGGGCTGTTTTTAGCAGATACGCAGTATTTT.

The rearrangement links TRBV6-1 to TRBJ1-1; TRBD1 might be the D (5 bases). CDR1 is MNHNS, CDR2 SASEGT, per germline. The V end was cut by 3 bases, the J end by 0 bases, with 11 bases between. The CDR3 extends over 15 amino acids. In DNA form, the CDR3 reads TGTGCCAGCAGTGAGAGGCGGGGGGTGAACACTGAAGCTTTCTTT. This sequence encodes CASSERRGVNTEAFF.

The chain uses TRBV6-5 and TRBJ1-2; D ambiguous. The ends were cut back, 11 bases at V and 5 bases at J, with 18 bases in the middle. From germline, CDR1 is MNHEY and CDR2 SVGAGI. CDR3 length equals 13 residues. CDR3 residues: CASNPGSGYGYTF. CDR3 bases: TGTGCCTCAAACCCCGGGTCGGGATATGGCTACACCTTC.

The chain recombines TRBV18 with TRBJ2-7, with 10 bases matching TRBD1. The germline V gene has CDR1 KGHSH and CDR2 LQKENI. CDR3 size: 23 residues. J lost 3 bases, V lost 2 bases, and 28 bases had no gene match. The CDR3 is CASSPKLRETGQGYFPPNYEQYF. The DNA of the CDR3 is TGTGCCAGCTCACCAAAACTCCGAGAGACGGGACAGGGGTATTTTCCCCCTAACTACGAGCAGTACTTC.

J is TRBJ2-2 and V is TRBV29-1; 10 nucleotides agree with TRBD1. Germline values: CDR1 SQVTM, CDR2 ANQGSEA. Trimming removed 4 bases from V and 2 bases from J; junction bases left unmatched: 4. The CDR3 is made up of 15 amino acids. The chain's CDR3 is CSVGGQGLNTGELFF. DNA of the CDR3: TGCAGCGTTGGGGGACAGGGGCTTAACACCGGGGAGCTGTTTTTT.

Concerning this clone itself: Different DNA sequences within this sample yield the same CDR3. The chain is built from TRBV5-1 and TRBJ1-5; perhaps TRBD1 as D (5 bases). Trimming removed 0 bases from V and 0 bases from J, with 7 bases in between. The germline V gene has CDR1 SGHRS and CDR2 YFSETQ. The CDR3 is 15 amino acids. CDR3 loop: CASSLAGGSNQPQHF. DNA of the CDR3: TGCGCCAGCAGCTTGGCCGGGGGTAGCAATCAGCCCCAGCATTTT.

The rearrangement uses TRBV25-1 and TRBJ2-1; TRBD2 matches at 13 bases. The V segment lost 3 bases and the J segment 14 bases; nucleotides outside the gene matches: 7. Per the germline V gene, CDR1 is MGHDK and CDR2 is SYGVNS. CDR3 length: 14 residues. The CDR3 bases are TGTGCCAGCAGTGAGGGGGGACTAGCGGGGCGAGAGTTCTTC. The encoded protein is CASSEGGLAGREFF.

The chain is built from TRBV18 and TRBJ2-7; D is unresolved. The CDR3 has 14 amino acids. V gave up 0 bases and J gave up 1 base, with 7 bases separating them. Germline V CDR1 and CDR2: KGHSH, LQKENI. CDR3 region: CASSPPALSYEQYF. The CDR3 bases are TGTGCCAGCTCACCACCGGCTCTTTCCTACGAGCAGTACTTC.

The chain couples TRBV10-1 to TRBJ2-1, with 13 bases fitting TRBD2. Trimming at V came to 2 bases and at J to 6 bases, leaving 1 base not matched to a gene. Germline V CDR1 and CDR2: WNHNN, SYGVQD (reference sequence). The length of the CDR3 is 15 residues. DNA for the CDR3: TGCGCCAGCAGTGAGACTAGCGGGGGGGCCAATGAGCAGTTCTTC. Protein sequence: CASSETSGGANEQFF.

The V call is TRBV5-4, the J call TRBJ2-3; 9 bases fit TRBD1. This CDR3 region has 15 residues. Germline loops: CDR1 SGHNT, CDR2 YYREEE (reference sequence). Trimming at V came to 5 bases and at J to 7 bases, leaving 11 bases not matched to a gene. In DNA form, the CDR3 reads TGTGCCAGCAGTACTACAGGGGGCGACCCGAATACGCAGTATTTT. Translation gives CASSTTGGDPNTQYF.

The chain couples TRBV13 to TRBJ2-7; possible D gene TRBD2, 5 bases. Germline-derived CDR1 and CDR2 are PRHDT and FYEKMQ (reference sequence). The V and J ends lost 0 bases and 5 bases respectively, with 5 bases between them. The CDR3 spans 12 residues. The CDR3 DNA follows: TGTGCCAGCAGCTTAGGGGGAGACGAGCAGTACTTC. This sequence encodes CASSLGGDEQYF.

The V gene is TRBV24-1, the J gene TRBJ2-2; no firm D call. The CDR3 is made up of 16 amino acids. V dropped 3 bases and J dropped 3 bases, with 13 bases sitting between them. CDR1 is KGHDR and CDR2 is SFDVKD in the germline V gene. CDR3 amino acids: CATSDQSPGDTGELFF. The CDR3 region has the DNA TGTGCCACCAGTGATCAATCCCCGGGTGACACCGGGGAGCTGTTTTTT.

This clone was detected only once. V and J are TRBV7-9 and TRBJ1-1; D may be TRBD1 (6 bases). Germline-derived CDR1 and CDR2 are SEHNR and FQNEAQ (reference sequence). CDR3 length: 13 residues. Trimming removed 2 bases at V and 7 bases at J, with 11 bases between. The CDR3 nucleotides read TGTGCCAGCAGCTTAATATCCAGGGGTGAAGCTTTCTTT. Protein: CASSLISRGEAFF. Full variable domain (rest looked up from reference TRBV7-9 and TRBJ1-1): DTGVSQNPRHKITKRGQNVTFRCDPISEHNRLYWYRQTLGQGPEFLTYFQNEAQLEKSRLLSDRFSAERPKGSFSTLEIQRTEQGDSAMYLCASSLISRGEAFFGQGTRLTVV.

The chain combines TRBV2 with TRBJ2-7; D call uncertain. Trimming removed 3 bases at V and 6 bases at J, with 6 bases between. This CDR3 contains 11 residues. Per the germline V gene, CDR1 is SNHLY and CDR2 is FYNNEI. CDR3 DNA sequence: TGTGCCAGCAGTGACCTCGGCGAGCAGTACTTC. It encodes CASSDLGEQYF. Complete variable domain (other parts from reference TRBV2 and TRBJ2-7): EPEVTQTPSHQVTQMGQEVILRCVPISNHLYFYWYRQILGQKVEFLVSFYNNEISEKSEIFDDQFSVERPDGSNFTLKIRSTKLEDSAMYFCASSDLGEQYFGPGTRLTVT.